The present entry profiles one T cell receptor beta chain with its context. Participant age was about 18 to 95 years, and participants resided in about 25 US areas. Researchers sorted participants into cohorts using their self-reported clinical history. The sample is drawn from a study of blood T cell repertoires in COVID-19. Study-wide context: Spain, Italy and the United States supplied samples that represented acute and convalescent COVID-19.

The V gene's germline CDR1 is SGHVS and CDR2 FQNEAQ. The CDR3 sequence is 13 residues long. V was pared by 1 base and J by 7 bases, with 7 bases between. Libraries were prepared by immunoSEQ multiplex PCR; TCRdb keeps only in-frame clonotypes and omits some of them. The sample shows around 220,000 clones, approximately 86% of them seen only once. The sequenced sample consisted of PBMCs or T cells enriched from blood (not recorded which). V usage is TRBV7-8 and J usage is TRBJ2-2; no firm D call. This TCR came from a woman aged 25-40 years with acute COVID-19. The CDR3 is CASSLVRIGELFF. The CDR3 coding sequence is TGTGCCAGCAGCTTAGTGAGAATCGGGGAGCTGTTTTTT.